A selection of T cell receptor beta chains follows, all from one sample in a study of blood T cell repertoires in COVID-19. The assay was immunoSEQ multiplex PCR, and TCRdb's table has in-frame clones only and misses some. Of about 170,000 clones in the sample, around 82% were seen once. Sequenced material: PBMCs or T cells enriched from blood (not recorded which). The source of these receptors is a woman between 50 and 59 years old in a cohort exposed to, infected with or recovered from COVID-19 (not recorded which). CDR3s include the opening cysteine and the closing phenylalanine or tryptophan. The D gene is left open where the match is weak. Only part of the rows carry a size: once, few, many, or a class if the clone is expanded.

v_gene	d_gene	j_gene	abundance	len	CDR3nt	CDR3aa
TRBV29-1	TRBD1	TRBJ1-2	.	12	TGCAGCGTTGGACAGGGGGCTGTTGGCTACACCTTC	CSVGQGAVGYTF
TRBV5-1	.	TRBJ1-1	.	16	TGCGCCAGCAGCTTGGCGAGTCTTACAGGTGTCACTGAAGCTTTCTTT	CASSLASLTGVTEAFF
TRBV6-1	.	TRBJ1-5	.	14	TGTGCCAGCAGTGAATGGGGAGGAAATCAGCCCCAGCATTTT	CASSEWGGNQPQHF
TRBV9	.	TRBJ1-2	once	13	TGTGCCAGCAGCGAGGGGTCCCGGCGGGGCTACACCTTC	CASSEGSRRGYTF
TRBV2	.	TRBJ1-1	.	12	TGTGCCAGCAGGCCCGGGACACCTGAAGCTTTCTTT	CASRPGTPEAFF
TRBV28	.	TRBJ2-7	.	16	TGTGCCAGCAGTGTCCCTACCGGGACTTCCCCCTACGAGCAGTACTTC	CASSVPTGTSPYEQYF
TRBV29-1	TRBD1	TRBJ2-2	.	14	TGCAGCGTTGGGACAGGGGGGAACACCGGGGAGCTGTTTTTT	CSVGTGGNTGELFF
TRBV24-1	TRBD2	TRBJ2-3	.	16	TGTGCCACCAGTGATCAAGCGGGAGGGCGGCCAGATACGCAGTATTTT	CATSDQAGGRPDTQYF
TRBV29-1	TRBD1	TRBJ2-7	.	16	TGCAGCGCCGCAGGAAATGACGGGACAGCCTCCTACGAGCAGTACTTC	CSAAGNDGTASYEQYF
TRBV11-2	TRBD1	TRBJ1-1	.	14	TGTGCCAGCAGCACCCTCAGGGGGCTCACTGAAGCTTTCTTT	CASSTLRGLTEAFF
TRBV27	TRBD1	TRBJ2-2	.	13	TGTGCCAGCAGTCCGGGGACAGTGGGGGAGCTGTTTTTT	CASSPGTVGELFF
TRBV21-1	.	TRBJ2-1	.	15	TGTGCCAGCAGCCCCGGGACTGGGTCCTACAATGAGCAGTTCTTC	CASSPGTGSYNEQFF
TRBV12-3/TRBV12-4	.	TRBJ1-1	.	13	TGTGCCAGCAGCCTCCTGAATGCCGGTGTAACTTTCTTT	CASSLLNAGVTFF
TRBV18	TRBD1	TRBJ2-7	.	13	TGTGCCAGCACCCTGACAGGGAGCTACGAGCAGTACTTC	CASTLTGSYEQYF
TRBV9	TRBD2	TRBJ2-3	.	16	TGTGCCAGCAGCGTAGCTCTAGCGGGGGGCGGGGATACGCAGTATTTT	CASSVALAGGGDTQYF
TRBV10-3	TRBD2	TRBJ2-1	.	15	TGTGCCATCAGTGAGAGCGGGGATTCCTACAATGAGCAGTTCTTC	CAISESGDSYNEQFF
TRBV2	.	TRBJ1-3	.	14	TGTGCCAGCAGTGTCGGAGAGGGGGTAAACACCATATATTTT	CASSVGEGVNTIYF
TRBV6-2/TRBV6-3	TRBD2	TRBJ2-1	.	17	TGTGCCAGCAGTGACCCTAGCGGGGGAGCCAAGTACAATGAGCAGTTCTTC	CASSDPSGGAKYNEQFF
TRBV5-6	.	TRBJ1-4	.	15	TGTGCCAGCAGCTGGGGGACTAATAATAATGAAAAACTGTTTTTT	CASSWGTNNNEKLFF
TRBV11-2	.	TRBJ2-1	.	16	TGTGCCAGCAGCTTAAATTGGGGGCGTACATACAATGAGCAGTTCTTC	CASSLNWGRTYNEQFF
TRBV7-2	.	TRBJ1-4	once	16	TGTGCCAGCAGCAGTCTAGCGCAGTCTAAGGGTGAAAAACTGTTTTTT	CASSSLAQSKGEKLFF
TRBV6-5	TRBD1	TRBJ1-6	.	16	TGTGCCAGCAGTTACGGGACAGGGGTAAAAAATTCACCCCTCCACTTT	CASSYGTGVKNSPLHF
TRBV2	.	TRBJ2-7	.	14	TGTGCCAGCAGTGAAGCAAGGGGAACCTACGAGCAGTACTTC	CASSEARGTYEQYF
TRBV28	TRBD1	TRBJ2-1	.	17	TGTGCCAGCAGTACTTACGGACAGGGATTCGGGCGCAATGAGCAGTTCTTC	CASSTYGQGFGRNEQFF
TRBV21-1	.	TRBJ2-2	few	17	TGTGCCAGCAGCAAAGACGGCTCGGGACTTTCCACCGGGGAGCTGTTTTTT	CASSKDGSGLSTGELFF
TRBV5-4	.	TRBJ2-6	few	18	TGTGCCAGCAGCTTGGGGGGTGGCGGGATGTCTGGGGCCAACGTCCTGACTTTC	CASSLGGGGMSGANVLTF
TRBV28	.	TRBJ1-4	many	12	TGTGCTATTCAGCTCGGGGTTGAAAAACTGTTTTTT	CAIQLGVEKLFF
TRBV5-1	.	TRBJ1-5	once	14	TGCGCCAGCAGCTTTCAGGGAGGGAATCAGCCCCAGCATTTT	CASSFQGGNQPQHF
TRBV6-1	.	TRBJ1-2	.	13	TGTGCCAGCAGTATGAGTCGCGCCTATGGCTACACCTTC	CASSMSRAYGYTF
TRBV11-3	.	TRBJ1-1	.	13	TGTGCCAGCAGCTTAGATCGTAACACTGAAGCTTTCTTT	CASSLDRNTEAFF
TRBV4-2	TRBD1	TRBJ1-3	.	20	TGTGCCAGCAGCCAAGATCTTAACAGGGGTTGGTTCGGCTCTGGAAACACCATATATTTT	CASSQDLNRGWFGSGNTIYF
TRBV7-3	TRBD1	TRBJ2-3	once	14	TGTGCCAGCAGCCAGACAGGGATCGAAGATACGCAGTATTTT	CASSQTGIEDTQYF
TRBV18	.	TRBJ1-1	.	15	TGTGCCAGCTCACCACCGGGGGGAGTAAACACTGAAGCTTTCTTT	CASSPPGGVNTEAFF
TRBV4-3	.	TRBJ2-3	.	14	TGCGCCAGCAGCCAAATTGCGTCGGGAGATACGCAGTATTTT	CASSQIASGDTQYF
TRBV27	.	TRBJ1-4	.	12	TGTGCCAGCAGGACAGGATCAGAAAAACTGTTTTTT	CASRTGSEKLFF
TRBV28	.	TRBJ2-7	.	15	TGTGCCAGCAGTATCGCCGGGAATTTAGCCTACGAGCAGTACTTC	CASSIAGNLAYEQYF
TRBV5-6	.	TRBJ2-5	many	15	TGTGCCAGCACCCTTGAGGGTGGTAGGAAAGAGACCCAGTACTTC	CASTLEGGRKETQYF
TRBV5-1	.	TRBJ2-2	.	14	TGCGCCAGCAGCTTGGTCCTGAACACCGGGGAGCTGTTTTTT	CASSLVLNTGELFF
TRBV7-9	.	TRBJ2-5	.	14	TGTGCCAGCAGCCTGACAGGGAGGCAAGAGACCCAGTACTTC	CASSLTGRQETQYF
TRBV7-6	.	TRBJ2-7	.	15	TGTGCCAGCAGCTTAGCGGAGGGGGCAACCTACGAGCAGTACTTC	CASSLAEGATYEQYF
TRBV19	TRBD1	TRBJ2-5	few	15	TGTGCCAGTAGTACCCCCGGGACAGGGAAGGAGACCCAGTACTTC	CASSTPGTGKETQYF
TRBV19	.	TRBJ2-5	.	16	TGTGCCAGTAGTATGTATTCGTTTGGAGTAAGGGAGACCCAGTACTTC	CASSMYSFGVRETQYF
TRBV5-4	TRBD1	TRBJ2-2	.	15	TGTGCCAGCAGCCAGGGACAGATGAACACCGGGGAGCTGTTTTTT	CASSQGQMNTGELFF